This T cell receptor (beta chain) was observed in a study of blood T cell repertoires in COVID-19. Participants were placed into cohorts based on the clinical history they reported. Germline V CDR1 and CDR2: LGHDT, YNNKEL (reference sequence). Trimming removed 1 base at V and 5 bases at J, with 20 bases between. This CDR3 contains 17 residues. Only in-frame clones appear in the TCRdb table, and some are missing; sequencing was by immunoSEQ multiplex PCR. Among roughly 160,000 clones listed, 70% to 85% were seen once. The chain couples TRBV3-1 (or the pseudogene TRBV3-2) to TRBJ2-5; D may be TRBD2 (6 bases). This receptor was identified in a man aged 45-60 years who had recovered from COVID-19. The sample was PBMCs or T cells enriched from blood (not recorded which). The CDR3 DNA follows: TGTGCCAGCAGCCAAGGTCTTATAGGCGGAGGGGTGGAGACCCAGTACTTC. Amino acids: CASSQGLIGGGVETQYF.